A selection of T cell receptor beta chains follows, all from one sample in a study of cytomegalovirus exposure and HLA in healthy donors. Assay: immunoSEQ multiplex PCR; the TCRdb copy retains only in-frame clones and omits some. This sample has about 83,000 clones, with 78% found just once. The sequenced sample consisted of PBMCs. Every receptor here comes from a man younger than 35 in good health and CMV-seropositive. CDR3s include the opening cysteine and the closing phenylalanine or tryptophan. Fields, in order: clone size, V gene, J gene, D gene, CDR3 protein, CDR3 DNA. D genes are given only for firm matches. For some rows the clone size is stated as once, few or many, or as a class when expanded; others skip it.

clone size: .
V gene: TRBV27
J gene: TRBJ2-7
D gene: .
CDR3 protein: CASHRDRWGEQYF
CDR3 DNA: TGTGCCAGTCACAGGGATAGGTGGGGCGAGCAGTACTTC

clone size: .
V gene: TRBV5-4
J gene: TRBJ2-3
D gene: TRBD2
CDR3 protein: CASRSGASGSTDTQYF
CDR3 DNA: TGTGCCAGCAGGTCTGGGGCTAGCGGTAGCACAGATACGCAGTATTTT

clone size: .
V gene: TRBV6-1
J gene: TRBJ2-5
D gene: TRBD1
CDR3 protein: CASTLGTVQETQYF
CDR3 DNA: TGTGCCAGCACCCTCGGGACAGTCCAAGAGACCCAGTACTTC

clone size: .
V gene: TRBV7-8
J gene: TRBJ2-1
D gene: TRBD2
CDR3 protein: CASSVPGLAAYNEQFF
CDR3 DNA: TGTGCCAGCAGCGTACCGGGACTAGCGGCTTACAATGAGCAGTTCTTC

clone size: .
V gene: TRBV15
J gene: TRBJ2-7
D gene: .
CDR3 protein: CATSRDKTDLYEQYF
CDR3 DNA: TGTGCCACCAGCAGAGATAAAACAGATTTGTACGAGCAGTACTTC

clone size: .
V gene: TRBV7-8
J gene: TRBJ2-1
D gene: TRBD2
CDR3 protein: CASRSPSGRVNEQFF
CDR3 DNA: TGTGCCAGCAGATCCCCCAGCGGGAGAGTCAATGAGCAGTTCTTC

clone size: once
V gene: TRBV6-6
J gene: TRBJ2-7
D gene: TRBD2
CDR3 protein: CASDEASGTYEQYF
CDR3 DNA: TGTGCCAGCGACGAGGCTAGCGGGACCTACGAGCAGTACTTC

clone size: .
V gene: TRBV14
J gene: TRBJ1-2
D gene: TRBD1
CDR3 protein: CASSLRQGGGYTF
CDR3 DNA: TGTGCCAGCAGCCTTCGACAGGGCGGCGGCTACACCTTC

clone size: .
V gene: TRBV28
J gene: TRBJ1-2
D gene: .
CDR3 protein: CASSFLSGNYGYTF
CDR3 DNA: TGTGCCAGCAGTTTTCTTTCGGGGAACTATGGCTACACCTTC

clone size: .
V gene: TRBV29-1
J gene: TRBJ2-6
D gene: .
CDR3 protein: CSARALSNVLTF
CDR3 DNA: TGCAGCGCCCGAGCACTTTCCAACGTCCTGACTTTC

clone size: .
V gene: TRBV19
J gene: TRBJ1-1
D gene: .
CDR3 protein: CASALTGSTEAFF
CDR3 DNA: TGTGCCAGCGCCCTAACAGGGAGCACTGAAGCTTTCTTT

clone size: few
V gene: TRBV10-3
J gene: TRBJ2-1
D gene: .
CDR3 protein: CAISEREELAKYNEQFF
CDR3 DNA: TGTGCCATCAGTGAGCGCGAAGAACTAGCAAAATACAATGAGCAGTTCTTC

clone size: .
V gene: TRBV9
J gene: TRBJ2-1
D gene: .
CDR3 protein: CASSLWSRSYNEQFF
CDR3 DNA: TGTGCCAGCAGCCTCTGGTCCAGGTCCTACAATGAGCAGTTCTTC

clone size: .
V gene: TRBV19
J gene: TRBJ1-5
D gene: .
CDR3 protein: CASSMGGETKPQHF
CDR3 DNA: TGTGCCAGTAGTATGGGAGGGGAGACGAAGCCCCAGCATTTT

clone size: .
V gene: TRBV18
J gene: TRBJ2-2
D gene: .
CDR3 protein: CASSPGGGTGELFF
CDR3 DNA: TGTGCCAGCTCACCGGGAGGCGGCACCGGGGAGCTGTTTTTT

clone size: .
V gene: TRBV6-1
J gene: TRBJ1-2
D gene: .
CDR3 protein: CASSEENRADGYTF
CDR3 DNA: TGTGCCAGCAGTGAAGAAAACAGGGCGGATGGCTACACCTTC

clone size: .
V gene: TRBV5-6
J gene: TRBJ2-1
D gene: TRBD2
CDR3 protein: CASSPGGWAGDNEQFF
CDR3 DNA: TGTGCCAGCTCTCCGGGGGGGTGGGCTGGTGACAATGAGCAGTTCTTC

clone size: .
V gene: TRBV10-2
J gene: TRBJ2-1
D gene: .
CDR3 protein: CASSRRDLNNEQFF
CDR3 DNA: TGCGCCAGCAGCCGCCGGGACTTGAACAATGAGCAGTTCTTC

clone size: .
V gene: TRBV7-3
J gene: TRBJ2-5
D gene: TRBD2
CDR3 protein: CASSPGLAFETQYF
CDR3 DNA: TGTGCCAGCAGCCCCGGACTAGCGTTCGAGACCCAGTACTTC